The next 22 T cell receptor beta chains were all read from a single sample in a study of T cells in Graves' hyperthyroidism and ophthalmopathy. Regions amplified from RNA transcripts were the TCR beta CDR3 regions. During a first-round RT-PCR of the TCR CDR3, the HTBI primer set was used. TCRdb passed the multiplex PCR reads through MiXCR, listing each CDR3 protein once. The table records 530,000 or so distinct CDR3 sequences, over 15% of them present only once. Sequencing input: blood. These receptor sequences come from a woman between 18 and 29 years old with Graves' ophthalmopathy.

This clonotype has ten or more counts. The CDR3 DNA follows: TGTGCCAGCGGCCCGGACAGGGGTCAAACTGAAGCTTTCTTT. Protein sequence: CASGPDRGQTEAFF. The gene calls are TRBV12-3 or TRBV12-4 and TRBJ1-1, with 9 bases matching TRBD1. This CDR3 has 14 residues. Trimming removed 8 bases from V and 5 bases from J; junction bases left unmatched: 9.

The rearrangement uses TRBV7-9 and TRBJ2-7; D may be TRBD2 (5 bases). Germline V gene data show CDR1 as SEHNR and CDR2 as FQNEAQ (reference sequence). Trimming cost V 1 base and J 6 bases, with 7 bases left between them. This CDR3 is built from 12 residues. CDR3 in amino acids: CASSLEEVEQYF. The CDR3 DNA is TGTGCCAGCAGCTTAGAGGAGGTCGAGCAGTACTTC. The full variable domain, in which reference TRBV7-9 and TRBJ2-7 provide the parts outside the CDR3, is DTGVSQNPRHKITKRGQNVTFRCDPISEHNRLYWYRQTLGQGPEFLTYFQNEAQLEKSRLLSDRFSAERPKGSFSTLEIQRTEQGDSAMYLCASSLEEVEQYFGPGTRLTVT.

This clonotype was detected a few times. V usage is TRBV7-9 and J usage is TRBJ2-2; D is undetermined. CDR1 is SEHNR and CDR2 is FQNEAQ in the germline V gene (reference sequence). The CDR3 has 14 amino acids. V lost 1 base, J lost 3 bases, and 6 bases lay in between. As DNA, the CDR3 is TGTGCCAGCAGCTTAGGGATGGACACCGGGGAGCTGTTTTTT. Translating gives CASSLGMDTGELFF.

There are a few counts of this clonotype. The rearrangement joins TRBV20-1 to TRBJ1-5, with D maybe TRBD1 (5 bases). There are 16 residues in the CDR3. Trimming removed 3 bases at V and 6 bases at J, with 21 bases between. The V gene's germline CDR1 is DFQATT and CDR2 SNEGSKA (reference sequence). CDR3 region: CSASPGFVRGAQPQHF. As DNA, the CDR3 is TGCAGTGCTAGTCCGGGGTTTGTGAGGGGTGCTCAGCCCCAGCATTTT.

This chain links TRBV5-4 with TRBJ1-6, with D possibly TRBD1 on 5 matching bases. Germline V gene lookup returns CDR1 SGHNT and CDR2 YYREEE (reference sequence). V dropped 2 bases and J dropped 5 bases, with 8 bases sitting between them. The CDR3 has 14 amino acids. DNA for the CDR3: TGTGCCAGCAGCTTCGGAGGGGATAATTCACCCCTCCACTTT. It yields the protein CASSFGGDNSPLHF. Based on the CDR3 plus reference TRBV5-4 and TRBJ1-6, the full variable domain is ETGVTQSPTHLIKTRGQQVTLRCSSQSGHNTVSWYQQALGQGPQFIFQYYREEENGRGNFPPRFSGLQFPNYSSELNVNALELDDSALYLCASSFGGDNSPLHFGNGTRLTVT.

This clonotype showed up many times. The rearrangement links TRBV20-1 to TRBJ1-1; D ambiguous. Germline loops: CDR1 DFQATT, CDR2 SNEGSKA (reference sequence). V lost 6 bases, J lost 5 bases, and 16 bases lay in between. CDR3 length equals 13 residues. CDR3: CSAFSYSGTEAFF. The CDR3 coding sequence is TGCAGTGCCTTTTCCTATAGCGGGACTGAAGCTTTCTTT.

Concerning this clonotype itself: A single base separates this from a much larger clone, so it may be a read error. V gene TRBV28 combines with J gene TRBJ2-1; 10 bases line up with TRBD2. The V gene's germline CDR1 is MDHEN and CDR2 SYDVKM. CDR3 length: 15 residues. The CDR3 spells CAGSSWTSGTNEQFF. The CDR3 DNA follows: TGTGCCGGCAGTTCGTGGACTAGCGGCACCAATGAGCAGTTCTTC.

This clonotype was seen at least ten times. The junction does not match germline at one end; this may be a read error. The chain carries TRBV5-1 and TRBJ1-1, with 9 bases identical to TRBD1. Germline assignment: CDR1 SGHRS and CDR2 YFSETQ. The CDR3 has 15 amino acids. CDR3 DNA sequence: TGTGCCAGCAGCCCTGGGACAGGGATGAACACTGAAGCTTTCTTT. Protein: CASSPGTGMNTEAFF.

Many counts were recorded for this clonotype. This chain uses TRBV6-1 with TRBJ2-6; D remains unclear. The CDR3 has 13 residues. V lost 11 bases and J 0 bases, leaving 8 bases between the germline ends. Per germline, CDR1 MNHNS and CDR2 SASEGT. Written as DNA, the CDR3 is TGTGCCGCCGGTGGCTCTGGGGCCAACGTCCTGACTTTC. Translation: CAAGGSGANVLTF.

This clonotype was counted at least ten times. The rearrangement uses TRBV28 and TRBJ1-5; D is possibly TRBD1 (6 bases). The V end lost 4 bases, the J end lost 4 bases, and 20 bases lay between the germline ends. This CDR3 region has 17 residues. Per germline, CDR1 MDHEN and CDR2 SYDVKM. CDR3 coding DNA: TGTGCCAGCAGTTCGACGACTCAGGGGAGAGGAAATCAGCCCCAGCATTTT. Amino acids: CASSSTTQGRGNQPQHF.

This clonotype showed up many times. The gene calls are TRBV5-1 and TRBJ2-3; 8 bases are shared with TRBD2. The trim removed 0 bases at V and 6 bases at J, leaving 3 bases unmatched. The CDR3 length is 14 residues. Looked up from germline, CDR1 is SGHRS and CDR2 is YFSETQ. In nucleotides, the CDR3 is TGCGCCAGCAGCTTGGCCTCGGGAGGGGATACGCAGTATTTT. Translated, it gives CASSLASGGDTQYF.

This clonotype was picked up a small number of times. The gene calls are TRBV20-1 and TRBJ2-1; 7 nucleotides agree with TRBD2. The J segment lost 7 bases and the V segment lost 4 bases, leaving 22 bases of the junction unmatched. The CDR3 runs 18 residues. Per germline, CDR1 DFQATT and CDR2 SNEGSKA (reference sequence). CDR3 in DNA: TGCAGTGCTATAGAACTTAGATTCCTAGCGGACCCAAGGAATGAGCAGTTCTTC. Translated: CSAIELRFLADPRNEQFF.

In its sample, this clonotype was seen many times. The chain couples TRBV28 to TRBJ1-1, with D perhaps TRBD1 (5 bases). CDR3 length: 13 residues. The V gene lost 7 bases and the J gene lost 3 bases, with 12 bases spanning the gap. Germline values: CDR1 MDHEN, CDR2 SYDVKM. In nucleotides, the CDR3 is TGTGCCAGCACCCCGGCGGGGGACACTGAAGCTTTCTTT. This sequence encodes CASTPAGDTEAFF. The entire variable domain, with the rest obtained from reference TRBV28 and TRBJ1-1, is as follows: DVKVTQSSRYLVKRTGEKVFLECVQDMDHENMFWYRQDPGLGLRLIYFSYDVKMKEKGDIPEGYSVSREKKERFSLILESASTNQTSMYLCASTPAGDTEAFFGQGTRLTVV.

This clonotype was observed at least ten times. The CDR3 DNA follows: TGTGCCTGGAATGGTGGGAGTAGGTACAATGAGCAGTTCTTC. Translating gives CAWNGGSRYNEQFF. The chain has TRBV30 and TRBJ2-1; the D gene is possibly TRBD2 (5 bases). The CDR3 has 14 residues. Trimming cost V 4 bases and J 4 bases, with 14 bases left between them. Germline CDR1 GTSNPN, CDR2 SVGIG (reference sequence).

At least ten counts were recorded for this clonotype. The chain combines TRBV30 with TRBJ2-3, with 9 positions matching TRBD1. V shed 1 base and J 0 bases; nucleotides not matched to a gene: 2. Germline-derived CDR1 and CDR2 are GTSNPN and SVGIG (reference sequence). CDR3 length equals 15 residues. CDR3 loop: CAWSGQGGSTDTQYF. The CDR3, as DNA: TGTGCCTGGAGTGGACAGGGGGGAAGCACAGATACGCAGTATTTT. Drawing the rest from reference TRBV30 and TRBJ2-3, the complete variable domain is SQTIHQWPATLVQPVGSPLSLECTVEGTSNPNLYWYRQAAGRGLQLLFYSVGIGQISSEVPQNLSASRPQDRQFILSSKKLLLSDSGFYLCAWSGQGGSTDTQYFGPGTRLTVL.

In its sample, this clonotype was seen many times. J is TRBJ1-1 and V is TRBV2; no definite D call. CDR1 is SNHLY and CDR2 is FYNNEI in the germline V gene. The CDR3 extends over 16 amino acids. V gave up 4 bases and J gave up 3 bases, with 18 bases separating them. CDR3 nucleotide sequence: TGTGCCAGCAGTGTGTTGGATTCAGGTACGGACACTGAAGCTTTCTTT. It yields the protein CASSVLDSGTDTEAFF.

The CDR3 is CSARVGLAGTYEQYF. The CDR3 coding sequence is TGCAGTGCTAGGGTGGGACTAGCGGGAACCTACGAGCAGTACTTC. The gene calls are TRBV20-1 and TRBJ2-7, with 13 bases that match TRBD2. The CDR3 extends over 15 amino acids. V lost 3 bases, J lost 2 bases, and 4 bases stayed unmatched. CDR1 DFQATT and CDR2 SNEGSKA come from the germline V gene (reference sequence).

This clonotype was picked up many times. V and J are TRBV3-1 and TRBJ2-3; 9 bases map to TRBD1. This CDR3 spans 16 amino acids. The junction had 6 bases not matched to a gene; V was cut back by 5 bases and J by 0 bases. Germline V CDR1 and CDR2: LGHDT, YNNKEL (reference sequence). CDR3 in amino acids: CASSGGTGGSTDTQYF. CDR3 bases: TGTGCCAGCAGCGGCGGCACAGGGGGCAGCACAGATACGCAGTATTTT.

The V call is TRBV7-3, the J call TRBJ2-7; D might be TRBD1 (6 bases). V lost 7 bases and J lost 1, with 17 bases in between. Germline V CDR1 and CDR2: SGHTA, FQGTGA. This CDR3 is 15 amino acids long. CDR3 in amino acids: CASIDSTGQSYEQYF. The CDR3 coding sequence is TGTGCCAGCATCGACTCCACCGGACAGTCCTACGAGCAGTACTTC.

V is TRBV5-8 and J is TRBJ1-3; 9 bases agree with TRBD1. Per the germline V gene, CDR1 is SGHTS and CDR2 is YDEGEE. The V and J ends lost 0 bases and 0 bases, in that order; junction bases with no gene match: 4. This CDR3 is built from 17 residues. CDR3 sequence (DNA): TGTGCCAGCAGCTTGGGAGGGACAGGGCCCTCTGGAAACACCATATATTTT. It codes for CASSLGGTGPSGNTIYF.

Points on this clonotype: A much larger clone is a single base away; this may be a read error. The rearrangement uses TRBV6-1 and TRBJ2-1; 8 nucleotides agree with TRBD1. Germline lookup yields CDR1 MNHNS and CDR2 SASEGT. This CDR3 has 15 amino acids. The chain's CDR3 is CASSEGQGSYNGQFF. Written as DNA, the CDR3 is TGTGCCAGCAGTGAAGGACAGGGGTCCTACAATGGGCAGTTCTTC.

This clonotype showed up many times. This chain joins TRBV20-1 and TRBJ2-1; D possibly corresponds to TRBD2 (5 bases). CDR3 length equals 12 residues. Trimming removed 3 bases from V and 8 bases from J, with 11 bases in between. In germline, CDR1 is DFQATT, CDR2 SNEGSKA (reference sequence). CDR3 nucleotides: TGCAGTGCTAGCTCTGCGGGTCATGAGCAGTTCTTC. Encoded protein: CSASSAGHEQFF.